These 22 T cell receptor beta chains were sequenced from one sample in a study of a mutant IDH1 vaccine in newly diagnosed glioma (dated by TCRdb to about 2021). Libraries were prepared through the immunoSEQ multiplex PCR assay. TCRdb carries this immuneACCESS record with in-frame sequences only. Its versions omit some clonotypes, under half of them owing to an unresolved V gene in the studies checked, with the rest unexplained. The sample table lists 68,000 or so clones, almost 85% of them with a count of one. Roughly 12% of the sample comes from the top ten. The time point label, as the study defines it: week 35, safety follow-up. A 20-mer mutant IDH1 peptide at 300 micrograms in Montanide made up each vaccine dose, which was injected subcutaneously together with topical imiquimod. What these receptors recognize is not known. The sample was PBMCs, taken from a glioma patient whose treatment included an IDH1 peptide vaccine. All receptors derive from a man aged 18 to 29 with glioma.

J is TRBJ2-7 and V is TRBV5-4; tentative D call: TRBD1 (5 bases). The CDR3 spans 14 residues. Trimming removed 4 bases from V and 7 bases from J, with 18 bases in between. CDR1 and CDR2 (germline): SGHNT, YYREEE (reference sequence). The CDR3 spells CASSLSTDPWEQYF. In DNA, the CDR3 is TGTGCCAGCAGCCTCTCGACAGACCCTTGGGAGCAGTACTTC.

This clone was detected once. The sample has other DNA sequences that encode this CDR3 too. The CDR3: CASSIAGNQPQHF. DNA for the CDR3: TGTGCCAGTAGTATAGCAGGTAATCAGCCCCAGCATTTT. The chain has TRBV19 and TRBJ1-5; D not resolved. Trimming shortened V by 1 base and J by 4 bases, and 5 bases separated the two germline ends. The CDR3 covers 13 residues. CDR1 and CDR2 (germline): LNHDA, SQIVND (reference sequence).

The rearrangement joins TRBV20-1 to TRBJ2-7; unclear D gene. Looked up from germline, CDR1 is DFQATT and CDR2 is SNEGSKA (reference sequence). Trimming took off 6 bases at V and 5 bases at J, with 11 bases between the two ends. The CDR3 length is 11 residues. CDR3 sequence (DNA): TGCAGTGCGGAGCGATACCACGAGCAGTACTTC. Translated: CSAERYHEQYF.

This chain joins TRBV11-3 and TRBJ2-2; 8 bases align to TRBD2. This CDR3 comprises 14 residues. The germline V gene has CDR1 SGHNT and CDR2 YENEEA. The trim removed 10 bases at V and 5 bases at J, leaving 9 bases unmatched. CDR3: CATSAGEGTGELFF. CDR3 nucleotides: TGTGCCACATCAGCGGGAGAGGGGACCGGGGAGCTGTTTTTT.

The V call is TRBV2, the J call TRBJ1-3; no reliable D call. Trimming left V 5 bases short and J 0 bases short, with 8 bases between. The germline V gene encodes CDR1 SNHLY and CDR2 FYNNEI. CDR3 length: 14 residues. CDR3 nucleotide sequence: TGTGCCAGCAGTACTCCTTACTCTGGAAACACCATATATTTT. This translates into CASSTPYSGNTIYF.

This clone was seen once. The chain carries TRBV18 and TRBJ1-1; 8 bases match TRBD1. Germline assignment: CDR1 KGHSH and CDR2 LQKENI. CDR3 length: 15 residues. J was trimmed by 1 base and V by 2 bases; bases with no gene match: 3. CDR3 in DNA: TGTGCCAGCTCACCAACGGACAGGGCGAACACTGAAGCTTTCTTT. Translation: CASSPTDRANTEAFF.

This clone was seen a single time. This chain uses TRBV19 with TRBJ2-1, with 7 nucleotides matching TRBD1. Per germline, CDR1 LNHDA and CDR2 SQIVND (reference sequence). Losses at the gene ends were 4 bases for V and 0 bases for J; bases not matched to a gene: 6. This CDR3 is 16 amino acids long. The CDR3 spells CASSTQGPNSYNEQFF. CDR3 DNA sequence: TGTGCCAGTAGTACACAGGGGCCGAACTCCTACAATGAGCAGTTCTTC.

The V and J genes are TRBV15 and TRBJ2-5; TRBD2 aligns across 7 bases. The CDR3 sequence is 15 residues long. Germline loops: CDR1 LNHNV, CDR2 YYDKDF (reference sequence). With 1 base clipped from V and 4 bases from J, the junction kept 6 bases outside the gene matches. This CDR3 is CATSRVRLASETQYF. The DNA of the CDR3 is TGTGCCACCAGCAGAGTGAGACTAGCCTCAGAGACCCAGTACTTC. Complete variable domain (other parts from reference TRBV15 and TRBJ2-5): DAMVIQNPRYQVTQFGKPVTLSCSQTLNHNVMYWYQQKSSQAPKLLFHYYDKDFNNEADTPDNFQSRRPNTSFCFLDIRSPGLGDTAMYLCATSRVRLASETQYFGPGTRLLVL.

CDR3 residues: CASSLTGTGGAEAFF. The CDR3, as DNA: TGTGCCAGCAGCCTTACCGGGACAGGGGGCGCAGAAGCTTTCTTT. V and J are TRBV5-4 and TRBJ1-1, with 12 bases that match TRBD1. This CDR3 spans 15 amino acids. Germline CDR1 is SGHNT and CDR2 is YYREEE (reference sequence). V shed 4 bases and J 8 bases; nucleotides not matched to a gene: 9.

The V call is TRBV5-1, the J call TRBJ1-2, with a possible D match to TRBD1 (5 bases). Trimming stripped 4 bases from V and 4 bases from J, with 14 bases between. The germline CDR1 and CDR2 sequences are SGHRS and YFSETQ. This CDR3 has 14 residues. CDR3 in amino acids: CASSGTTGAYGYTF. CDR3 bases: TGCGCCAGCAGCGGAACGACCGGGGCCTATGGCTACACCTTC.

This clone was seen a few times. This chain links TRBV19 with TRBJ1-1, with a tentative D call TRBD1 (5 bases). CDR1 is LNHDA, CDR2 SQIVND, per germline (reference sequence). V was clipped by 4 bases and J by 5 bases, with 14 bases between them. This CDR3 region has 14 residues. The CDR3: CASSTRPGGTEAFF. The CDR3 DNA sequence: TGTGCCAGTAGTACCCGACCGGGGGGAACTGAAGCTTTCTTT.

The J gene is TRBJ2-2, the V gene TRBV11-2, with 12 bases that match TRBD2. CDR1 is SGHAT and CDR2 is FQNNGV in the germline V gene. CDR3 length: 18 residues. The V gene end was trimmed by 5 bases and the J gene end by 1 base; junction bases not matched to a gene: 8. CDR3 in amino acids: CASSPGLAGILNTGELFF. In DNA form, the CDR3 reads TGTGCCAGCAGCCCCGGACTAGCGGGGATCTTGAACACCGGGGAGCTGTTTTTT. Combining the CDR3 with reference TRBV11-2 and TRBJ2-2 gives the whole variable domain EAGVAQSPRYKIIEKRQSVAFWCNPISGHATLYWYQQILGQGPKLLIQFQNNGVVDDSQLPKDRFSAERLKGVDSTLKIQPAKLEDSAVYLCASSPGLAGILNTGELFFGEGSRLTVL.

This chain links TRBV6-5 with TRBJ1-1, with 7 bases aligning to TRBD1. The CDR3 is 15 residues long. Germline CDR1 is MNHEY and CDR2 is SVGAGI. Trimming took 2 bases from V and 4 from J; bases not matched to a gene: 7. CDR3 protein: CASSYGTEKVTEAFF. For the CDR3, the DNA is TGTGCCAGCAGTTACGGGACAGAAAAGGTCACTGAAGCTTTCTTT.

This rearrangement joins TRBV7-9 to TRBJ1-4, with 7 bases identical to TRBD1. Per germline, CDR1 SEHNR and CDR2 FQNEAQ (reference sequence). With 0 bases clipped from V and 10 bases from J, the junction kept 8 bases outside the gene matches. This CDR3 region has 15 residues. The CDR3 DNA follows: TGTGCCAGCAGCTTAGCGCAATGGCAGGGGGGAAAACTGTTTTTT. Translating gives CASSLAQWQGGKLFF.

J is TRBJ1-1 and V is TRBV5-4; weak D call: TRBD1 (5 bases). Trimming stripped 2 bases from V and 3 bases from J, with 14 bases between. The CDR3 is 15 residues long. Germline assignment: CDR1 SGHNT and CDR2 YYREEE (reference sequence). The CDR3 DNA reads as TGTGCCAGCAGCTTATTTAGAGACAGTCACACTGAAGCTTTCTTT. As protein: CASSLFRDSHTEAFF.

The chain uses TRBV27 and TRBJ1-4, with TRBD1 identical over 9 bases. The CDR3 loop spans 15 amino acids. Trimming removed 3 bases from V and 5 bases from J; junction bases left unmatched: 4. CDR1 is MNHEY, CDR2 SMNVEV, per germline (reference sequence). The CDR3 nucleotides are TGTGCCAGCAGTTTTGGACAGGGGAAAAATGAAAAACTGTTTTTT. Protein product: CASSFGQGKNEKLFF.

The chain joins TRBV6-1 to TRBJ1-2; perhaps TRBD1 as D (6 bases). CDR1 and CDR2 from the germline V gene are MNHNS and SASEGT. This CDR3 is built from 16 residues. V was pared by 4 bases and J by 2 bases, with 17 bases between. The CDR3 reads CASSGRQAGGNYGYTF. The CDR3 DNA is TGTGCCAGCAGTGGCCGACAGGCAGGAGGAAACTATGGCTACACCTTC.

The CDR3 is CASSLFTEQYF. CDR3 coding DNA: TGTGCCAGCAGCTTGTTTACCGAGCAGTACTTC. V usage is TRBV7-2 and J usage is TRBJ2-7, with D unclear. There are 11 residues in the CDR3. The germline V gene has CDR1 SGHTA and CDR2 FQGNSA. The ends were cut back, 3 bases at V and 6 bases at J, with 6 bases in the middle.

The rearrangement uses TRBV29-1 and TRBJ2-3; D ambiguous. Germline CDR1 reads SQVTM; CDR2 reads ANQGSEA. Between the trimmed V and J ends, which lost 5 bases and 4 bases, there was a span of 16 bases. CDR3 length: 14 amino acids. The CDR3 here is CSVTPASPADTQYF. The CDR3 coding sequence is TGCAGCGTTACGCCGGCATCACCCGCAGATACGCAGTATTTT.

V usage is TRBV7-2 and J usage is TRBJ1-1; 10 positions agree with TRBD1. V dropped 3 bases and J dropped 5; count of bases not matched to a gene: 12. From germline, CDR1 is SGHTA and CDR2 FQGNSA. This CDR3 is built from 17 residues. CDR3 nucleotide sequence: TGTGCCAGCAGCTTCCTCCCACGACAGGGGGCGCGGACTGAAGCTTTCTTT. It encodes CASSFLPRQGARTEAFF.

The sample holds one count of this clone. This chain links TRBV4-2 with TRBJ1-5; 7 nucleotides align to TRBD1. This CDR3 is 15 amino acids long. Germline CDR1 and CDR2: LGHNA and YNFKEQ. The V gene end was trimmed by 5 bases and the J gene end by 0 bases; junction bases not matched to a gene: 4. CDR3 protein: CASSVGTDSNQPQHF. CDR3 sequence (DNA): TGTGCCAGCAGCGTAGGGACAGATAGCAATCAGCCCCAGCATTTT.

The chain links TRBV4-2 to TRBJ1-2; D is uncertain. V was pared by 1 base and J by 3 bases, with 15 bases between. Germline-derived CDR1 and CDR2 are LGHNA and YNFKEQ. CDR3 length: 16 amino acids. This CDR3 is CASSQGVQLSYYGYTF. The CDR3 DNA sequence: TGTGCCAGCAGCCAAGGAGTCCAGCTTAGCTACTATGGCTACACCTTC.